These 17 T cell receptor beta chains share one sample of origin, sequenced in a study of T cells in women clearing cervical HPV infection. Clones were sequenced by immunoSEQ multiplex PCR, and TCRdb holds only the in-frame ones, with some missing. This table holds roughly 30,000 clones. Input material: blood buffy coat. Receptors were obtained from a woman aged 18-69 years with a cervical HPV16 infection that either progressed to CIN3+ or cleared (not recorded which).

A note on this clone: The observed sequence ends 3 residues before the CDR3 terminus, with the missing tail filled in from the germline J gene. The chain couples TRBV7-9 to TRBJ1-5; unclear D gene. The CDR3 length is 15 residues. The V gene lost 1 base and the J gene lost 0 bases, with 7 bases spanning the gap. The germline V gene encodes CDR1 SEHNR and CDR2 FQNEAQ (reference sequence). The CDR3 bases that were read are TGTGCCAGCAGCTTAGGTGGGCATAGCAATCAGCCC. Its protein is CASSLGGHSNQP. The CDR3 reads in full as CASSLGGHSNQPQHF.

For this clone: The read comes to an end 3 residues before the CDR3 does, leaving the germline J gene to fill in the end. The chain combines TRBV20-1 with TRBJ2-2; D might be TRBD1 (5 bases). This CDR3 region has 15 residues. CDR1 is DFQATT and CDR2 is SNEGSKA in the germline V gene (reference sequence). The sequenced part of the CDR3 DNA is TGCAGTGCTAGAGAAGTCCAGGGTTCGGATTCACCG. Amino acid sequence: CSAREVQGSDSP. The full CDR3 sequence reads CSAREVQGSDSPLFF.

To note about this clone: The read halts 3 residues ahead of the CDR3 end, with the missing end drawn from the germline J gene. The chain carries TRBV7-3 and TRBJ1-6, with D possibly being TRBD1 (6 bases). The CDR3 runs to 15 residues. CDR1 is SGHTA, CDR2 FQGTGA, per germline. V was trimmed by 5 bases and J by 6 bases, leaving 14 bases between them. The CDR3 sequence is CASSIKGQFNSPLHF. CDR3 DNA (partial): TGTGCCAGCAGCATAAAAGGACAGTTTAATTCACCC. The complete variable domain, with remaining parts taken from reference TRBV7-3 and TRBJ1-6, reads GAGVSQTPSNKVTEKGKYVELRCDPISGHTALYWYRQSLGQGPEFLIYFQGTGAADDSGLPNDRFFAVRPEGSVSTLKIQRTERGDSAVYLCASSIKGQFNSPLHFGNGTRLTVT.

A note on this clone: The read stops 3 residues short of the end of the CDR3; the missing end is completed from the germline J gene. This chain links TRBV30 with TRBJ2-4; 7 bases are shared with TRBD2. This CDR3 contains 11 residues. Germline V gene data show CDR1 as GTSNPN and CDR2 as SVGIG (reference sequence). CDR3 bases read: TGTGCCTGGAGTGCGGGGGGAGGT. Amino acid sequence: CAWSAGGG. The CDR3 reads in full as CAWSAGGGQYF.

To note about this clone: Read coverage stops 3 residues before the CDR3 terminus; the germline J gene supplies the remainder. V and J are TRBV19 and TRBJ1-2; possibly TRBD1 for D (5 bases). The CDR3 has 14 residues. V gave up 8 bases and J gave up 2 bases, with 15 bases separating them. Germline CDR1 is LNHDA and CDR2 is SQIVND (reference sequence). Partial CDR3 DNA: TGTGCCAGTGGACCTCTAGACAGAAACTATGGC. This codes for CASGPLDRNYG. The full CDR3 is CASGPLDRNYGYTF.

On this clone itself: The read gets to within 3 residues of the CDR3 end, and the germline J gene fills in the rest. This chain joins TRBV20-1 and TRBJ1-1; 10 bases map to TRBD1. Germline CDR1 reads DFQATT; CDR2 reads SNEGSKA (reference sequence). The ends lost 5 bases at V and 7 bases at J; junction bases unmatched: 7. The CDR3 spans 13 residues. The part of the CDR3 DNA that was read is TGCAGTGCTCCTGACAGGGGGCGAAGTGAA. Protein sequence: CSAPDRGRSE. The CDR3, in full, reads CSAPDRGRSEAFF.

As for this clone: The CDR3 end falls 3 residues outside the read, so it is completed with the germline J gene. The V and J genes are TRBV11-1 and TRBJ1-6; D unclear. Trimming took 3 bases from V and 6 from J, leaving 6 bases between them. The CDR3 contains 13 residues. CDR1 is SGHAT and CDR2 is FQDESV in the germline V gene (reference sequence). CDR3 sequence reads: CASSLQANSPLHF. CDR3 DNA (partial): TGTGCCAGCAGCTTGCAGGCTAATTCACCC.

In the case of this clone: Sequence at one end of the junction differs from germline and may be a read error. CDR3 region: CASSGQGRGNRPQHF. The part of the CDR3 DNA that was read is TGTGCCAGCAGTGGACAGGGTCGAGGGAATCGGCCC. The rearrangement uses TRBV2 and TRBJ1-5; 7 bases align to TRBD1. The read comes to an end 3 residues before the CDR3 does, leaving the germline J gene to fill in the end. Germline CDR1 and CDR2: SNHLY and FYNNEI. The CDR3 runs 15 residues. Complete variable domain (other parts from reference TRBV2 and TRBJ1-5): EPEVTQTPSHQVTQMGQEVILRCVPISNHLYFYWYRQILGQKVEFLVSFYNNEISEKSEIFDDQFSVERPDGSNFTLKIRSTKLEDSAMYFCASSGQGRGNRPQHFGDGTRLSIL.

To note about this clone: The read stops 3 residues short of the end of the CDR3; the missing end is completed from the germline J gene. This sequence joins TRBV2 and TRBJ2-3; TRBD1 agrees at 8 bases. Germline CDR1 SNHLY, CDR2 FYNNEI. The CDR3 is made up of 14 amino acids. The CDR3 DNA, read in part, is TGTGCCAGCAGGCCCAGGGACAGGCAAGAGACG. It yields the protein CASRPRDRQET. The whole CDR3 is CASRPRDRQETQYF.

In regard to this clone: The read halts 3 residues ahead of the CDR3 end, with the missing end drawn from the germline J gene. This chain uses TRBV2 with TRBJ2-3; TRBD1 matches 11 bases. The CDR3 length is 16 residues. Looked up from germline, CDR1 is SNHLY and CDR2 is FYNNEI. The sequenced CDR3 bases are TGTGCCAGCACCTCGGACAGGGGGCGGTACCAAGAGGCG. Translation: CASTSDRGRYQEA. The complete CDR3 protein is CASTSDRGRYQEAQYF.

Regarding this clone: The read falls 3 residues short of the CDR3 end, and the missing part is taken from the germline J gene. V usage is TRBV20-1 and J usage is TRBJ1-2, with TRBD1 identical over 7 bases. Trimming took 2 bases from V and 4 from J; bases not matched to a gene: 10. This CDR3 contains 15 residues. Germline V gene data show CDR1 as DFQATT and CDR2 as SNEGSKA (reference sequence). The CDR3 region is CSARTTQGSLYGYTF. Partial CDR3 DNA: TGCAGTGCTAGAACTACACAGGGGAGTCTCTATGGC.

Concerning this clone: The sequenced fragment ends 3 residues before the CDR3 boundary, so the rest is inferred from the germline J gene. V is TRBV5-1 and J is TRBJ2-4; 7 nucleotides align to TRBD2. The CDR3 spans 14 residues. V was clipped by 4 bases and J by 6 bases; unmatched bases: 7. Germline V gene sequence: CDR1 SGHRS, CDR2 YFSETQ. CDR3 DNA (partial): TGCGCCAGCAGCCCCTCTAGCGGAACAAACATT. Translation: CASSPSSGTNI. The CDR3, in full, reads CASSPSSGTNIQYF.

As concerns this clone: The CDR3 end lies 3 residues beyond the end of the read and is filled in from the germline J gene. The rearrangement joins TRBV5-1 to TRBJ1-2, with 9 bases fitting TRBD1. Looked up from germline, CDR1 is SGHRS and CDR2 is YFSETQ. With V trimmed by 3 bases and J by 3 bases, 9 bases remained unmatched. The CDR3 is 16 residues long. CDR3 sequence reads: CASSSGRDRVDYGYTF. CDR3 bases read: TGCGCCAGCAGCTCCGGGAGGGACAGGGTCGACTATGGC. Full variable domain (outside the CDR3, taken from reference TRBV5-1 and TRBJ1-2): KAGVTQTPRYLIKTRGQQVTLSCSPISGHRSVSWYQQTPGQGLQFLFEYFSETQRNKGNFPGRFSGRQFSNSRSEMNVSTLELGDSALYLCASSSGRDRVDYGYTFGSGTRLTVV.

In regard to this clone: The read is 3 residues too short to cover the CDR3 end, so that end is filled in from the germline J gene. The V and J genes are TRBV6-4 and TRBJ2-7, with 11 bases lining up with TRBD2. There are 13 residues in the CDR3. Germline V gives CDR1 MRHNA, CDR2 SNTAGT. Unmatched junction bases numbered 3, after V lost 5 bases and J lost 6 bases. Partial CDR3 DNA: TGTGCCAGCAGTCGACTAGCGGGACCCGAG. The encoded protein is CASSRLAGPE. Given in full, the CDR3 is CASSRLAGPEQYF.

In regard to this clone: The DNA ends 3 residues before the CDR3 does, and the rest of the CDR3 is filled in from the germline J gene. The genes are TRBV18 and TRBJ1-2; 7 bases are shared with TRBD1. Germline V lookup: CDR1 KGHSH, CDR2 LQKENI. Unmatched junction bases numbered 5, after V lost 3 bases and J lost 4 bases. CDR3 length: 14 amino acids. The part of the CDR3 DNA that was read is TGTGCCAGCTCACCCGGACAGGAGGTCTATGGC. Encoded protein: CASSPGQEVYG. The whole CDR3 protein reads CASSPGQEVYGYTF. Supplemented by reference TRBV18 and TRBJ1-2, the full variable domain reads NAGVMQNPRHLVRRRGQEARLRCSPMKGHSHVYWYRQLPEEGLKFMVYLQKENIIDESGMPKERFSAEFPKEGPSILRIQQVVRGDSAAYFCASSPGQEVYGYTFGSGTRLTVV.

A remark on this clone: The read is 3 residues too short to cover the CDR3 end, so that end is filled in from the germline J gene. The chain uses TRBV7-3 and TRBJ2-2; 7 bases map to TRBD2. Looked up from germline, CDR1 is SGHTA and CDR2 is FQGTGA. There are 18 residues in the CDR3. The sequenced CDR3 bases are TGTGCCAGCAGCCCCCCTGGGGAGGGGAGCTCTGGGGCCAACGTG. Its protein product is CASSPPGEGSSGANV. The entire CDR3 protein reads CASSPPGEGSSGANVLFF. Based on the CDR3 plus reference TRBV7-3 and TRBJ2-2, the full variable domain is GAGVSQTPSNKVTEKGKYVELRCDPISGHTALYWYRQSLGQGPEFLIYFQGTGAADDSGLPNDRFFAVRPEGSVSTLKIQRTERGDSAVYLCASSPPGEGSSGANVLFFGEGSRLTVL.

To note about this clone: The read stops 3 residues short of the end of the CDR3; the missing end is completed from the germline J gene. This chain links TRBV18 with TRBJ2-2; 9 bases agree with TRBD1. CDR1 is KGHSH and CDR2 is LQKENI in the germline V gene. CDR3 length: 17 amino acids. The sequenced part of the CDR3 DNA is TGTGCCAGCTCACCATACGACAGGGGGACTGGGGCCAACGTG. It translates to CASSPYDRGTGANV. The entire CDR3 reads CASSPYDRGTGANVLFF.